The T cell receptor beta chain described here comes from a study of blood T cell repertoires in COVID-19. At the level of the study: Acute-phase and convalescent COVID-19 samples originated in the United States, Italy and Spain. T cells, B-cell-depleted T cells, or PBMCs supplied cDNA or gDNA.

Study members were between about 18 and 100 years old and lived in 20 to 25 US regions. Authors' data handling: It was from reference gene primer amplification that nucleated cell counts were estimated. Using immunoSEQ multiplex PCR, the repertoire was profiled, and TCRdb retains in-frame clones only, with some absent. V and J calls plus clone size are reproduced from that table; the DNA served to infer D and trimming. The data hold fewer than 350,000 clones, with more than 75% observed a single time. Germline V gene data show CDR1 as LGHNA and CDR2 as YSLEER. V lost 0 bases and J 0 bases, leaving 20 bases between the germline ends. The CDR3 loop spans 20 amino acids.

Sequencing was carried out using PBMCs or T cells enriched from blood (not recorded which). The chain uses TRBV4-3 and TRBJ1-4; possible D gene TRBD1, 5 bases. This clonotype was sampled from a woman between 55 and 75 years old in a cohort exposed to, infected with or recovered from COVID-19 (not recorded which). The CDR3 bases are TGCGCCAGCAGCCAAGATGATCCAGGGAGGATCCAGGCAACTAATGAAAAACTGTTTTTT. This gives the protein CASSQDDPGRIQATNEKLFF.